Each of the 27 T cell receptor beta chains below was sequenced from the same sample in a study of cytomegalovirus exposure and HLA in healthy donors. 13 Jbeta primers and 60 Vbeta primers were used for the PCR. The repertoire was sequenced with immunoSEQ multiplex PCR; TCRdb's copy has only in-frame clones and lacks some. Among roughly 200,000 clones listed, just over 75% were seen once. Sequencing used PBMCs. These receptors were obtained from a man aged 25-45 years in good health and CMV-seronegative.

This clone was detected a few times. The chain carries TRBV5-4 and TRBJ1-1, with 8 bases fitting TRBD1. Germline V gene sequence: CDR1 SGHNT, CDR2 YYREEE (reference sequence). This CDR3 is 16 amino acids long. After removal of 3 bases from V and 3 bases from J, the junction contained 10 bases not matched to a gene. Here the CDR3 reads CASSWDRRFRDTEAFF. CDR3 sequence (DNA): TGTGCCAGCAGCTGGGACAGGAGATTTCGGGACACTGAAGCTTTCTTT.

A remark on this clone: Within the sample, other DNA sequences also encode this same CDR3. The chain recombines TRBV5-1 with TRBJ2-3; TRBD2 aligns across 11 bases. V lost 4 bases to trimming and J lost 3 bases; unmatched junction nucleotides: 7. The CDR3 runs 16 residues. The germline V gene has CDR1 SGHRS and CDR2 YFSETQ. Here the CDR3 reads CASSLGVAGGTDTQYF. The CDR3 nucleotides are TGCGCCAGCAGCCTCGGGGTAGCGGGAGGGACAGATACGCAGTATTTT. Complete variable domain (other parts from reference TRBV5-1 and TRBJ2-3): KAGVTQTPRYLIKTRGQQVTLSCSPISGHRSVSWYQQTPGQGLQFLFEYFSETQRNKGNFPGRFSGRQFSNSRSEMNVSTLELGDSALYLCASSLGVAGGTDTQYFGPGTRLTVL.

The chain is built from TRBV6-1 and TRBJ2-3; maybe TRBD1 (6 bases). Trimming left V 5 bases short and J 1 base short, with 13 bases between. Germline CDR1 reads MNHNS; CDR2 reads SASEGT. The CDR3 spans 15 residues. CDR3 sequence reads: CASSSMTGRTDTQYF. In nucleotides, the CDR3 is TGTGCCAGCAGTTCCATGACAGGACGCACAGATACGCAGTATTTT.

DNA of the CDR3: TGTGCCAGCAGCCATAGGGGACTAGCGGGAGGCAATGAGCAGTTCTTC. Protein sequence: CASSHRGLAGGNEQFF. V is TRBV16 and J is TRBJ2-1; 15 nucleotides agree with TRBD2. Germline CDR1 and CDR2: KGHSY and FQNENV. V shed 3 bases and J 6 bases; nucleotides not matched to a gene: 3. The CDR3 sequence is 16 residues long.

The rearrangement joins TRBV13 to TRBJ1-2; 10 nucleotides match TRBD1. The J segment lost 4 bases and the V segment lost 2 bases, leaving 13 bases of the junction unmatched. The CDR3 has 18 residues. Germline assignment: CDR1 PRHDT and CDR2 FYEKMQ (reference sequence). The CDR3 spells CASSLLGTGDFSRYGYTF. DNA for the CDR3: TGTGCCAGCAGCTTACTTGGGACAGGGGACTTTTCCCGCTATGGCTACACCTTC.

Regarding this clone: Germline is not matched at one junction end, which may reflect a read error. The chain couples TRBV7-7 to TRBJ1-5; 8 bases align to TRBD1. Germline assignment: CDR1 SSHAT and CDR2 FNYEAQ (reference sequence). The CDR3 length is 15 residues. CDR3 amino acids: CASSFRDRSHQPQHF. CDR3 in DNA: TGTGCTAGCAGCTTCCGGGACAGGAGCCATCAGCCCCAGCATTTT.

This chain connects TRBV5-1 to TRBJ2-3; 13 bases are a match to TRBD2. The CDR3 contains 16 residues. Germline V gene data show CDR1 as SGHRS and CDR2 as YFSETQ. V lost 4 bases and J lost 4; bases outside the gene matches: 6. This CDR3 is CASSLGTSGISDTQYF. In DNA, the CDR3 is TGCGCCAGCAGCCTAGGGACTAGCGGGATATCAGATACGCAGTATTTT.

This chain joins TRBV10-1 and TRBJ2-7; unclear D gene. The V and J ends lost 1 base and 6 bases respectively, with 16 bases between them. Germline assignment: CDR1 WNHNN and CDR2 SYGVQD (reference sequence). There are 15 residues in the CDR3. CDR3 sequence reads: CASSEYIVLPGEQYF. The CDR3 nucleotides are TGCGCCAGCAGTGAGTATATTGTCCTGCCGGGCGAGCAGTACTTC.

CDR3 protein: CASSYTVYEQYF. The CDR3 DNA follows: TGTGCCAGCAGTTATACTGTCTACGAGCAGTACTTC. This sequence joins TRBV6-6 and TRBJ2-7, with D hard to call. The CDR3 runs 12 residues. Germline V gene data show CDR1 as MNHNY and CDR2 as SVGAGI (reference sequence). V lost 3 bases and J 3 bases, leaving 6 bases between the germline ends.

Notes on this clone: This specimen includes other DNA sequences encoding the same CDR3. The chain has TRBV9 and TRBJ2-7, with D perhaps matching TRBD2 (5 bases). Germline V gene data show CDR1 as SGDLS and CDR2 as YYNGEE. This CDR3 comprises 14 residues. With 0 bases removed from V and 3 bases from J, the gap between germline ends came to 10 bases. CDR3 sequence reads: CASSVGGLSYEQYF. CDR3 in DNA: TGTGCCAGCAGCGTAGGCGGGTTGAGCTACGAGCAGTACTTC.

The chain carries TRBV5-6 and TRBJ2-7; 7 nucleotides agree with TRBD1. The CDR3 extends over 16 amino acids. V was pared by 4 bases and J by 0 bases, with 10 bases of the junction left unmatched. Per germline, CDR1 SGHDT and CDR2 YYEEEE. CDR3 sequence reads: CASSPWSPGGSYEQYF. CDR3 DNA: TGTGCCAGCAGCCCTTGGAGTCCAGGGGGCTCCTACGAGCAGTACTTC.

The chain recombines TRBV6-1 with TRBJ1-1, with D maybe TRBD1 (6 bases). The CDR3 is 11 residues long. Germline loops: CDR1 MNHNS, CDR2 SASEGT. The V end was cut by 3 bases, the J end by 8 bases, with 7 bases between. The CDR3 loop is CASSEGAEAFF. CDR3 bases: TGTGCCAGCAGTGAGGGGGCAGAAGCTTTCTTT.

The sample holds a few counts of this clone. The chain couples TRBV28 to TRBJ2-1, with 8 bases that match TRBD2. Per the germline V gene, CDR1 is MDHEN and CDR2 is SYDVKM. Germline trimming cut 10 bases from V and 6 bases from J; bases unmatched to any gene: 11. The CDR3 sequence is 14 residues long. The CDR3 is CATRWSGSINEQFF. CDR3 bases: TGTGCCACCCGGTGGAGCGGGAGCATCAATGAGCAGTTCTTC.

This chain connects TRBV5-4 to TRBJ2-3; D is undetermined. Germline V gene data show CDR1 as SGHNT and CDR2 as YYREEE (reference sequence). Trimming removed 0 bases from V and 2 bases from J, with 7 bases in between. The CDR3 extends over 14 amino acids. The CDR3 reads CASSLDAVTDTQYF. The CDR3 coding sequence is TGTGCCAGCAGCTTGGACGCGGTCACAGATACGCAGTATTTT.

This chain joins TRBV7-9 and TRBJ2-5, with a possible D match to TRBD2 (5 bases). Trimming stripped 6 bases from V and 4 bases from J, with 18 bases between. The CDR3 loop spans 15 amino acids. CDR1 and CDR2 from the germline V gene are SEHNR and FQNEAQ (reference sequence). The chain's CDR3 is CASSPTIYEGETQYF. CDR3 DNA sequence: TGTGCCAGCAGTCCAACGATCTACGAGGGAGAGACCCAGTACTTC. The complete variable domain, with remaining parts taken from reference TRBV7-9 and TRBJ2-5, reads DTGVSQNPRHKITKRGQNVTFRCDPISEHNRLYWYRQTLGQGPEFLTYFQNEAQLEKSRLLSDRFSAERPKGSFSTLEIQRTEQGDSAMYLCASSPTIYEGETQYFGPGTRLLVL.

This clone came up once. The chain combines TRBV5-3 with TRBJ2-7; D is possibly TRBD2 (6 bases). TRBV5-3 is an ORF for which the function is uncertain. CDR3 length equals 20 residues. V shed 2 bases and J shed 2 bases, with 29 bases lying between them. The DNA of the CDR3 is TGTGCCAGAAGCTTCGCATTTTTAGGGATTGTTTTCGGGACTCCCTACGAGCAGTACTTC. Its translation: CARSFAFLGIVFGTPYEQYF.

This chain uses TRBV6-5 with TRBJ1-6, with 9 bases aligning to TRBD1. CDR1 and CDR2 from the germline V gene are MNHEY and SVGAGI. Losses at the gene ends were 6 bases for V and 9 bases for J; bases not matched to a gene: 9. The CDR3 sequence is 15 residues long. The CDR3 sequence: CASRASGTGFSPLHF. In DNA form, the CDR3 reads TGTGCCAGCAGGGCGTCCGGGACAGGGTTTTCACCCCTCCACTTT.

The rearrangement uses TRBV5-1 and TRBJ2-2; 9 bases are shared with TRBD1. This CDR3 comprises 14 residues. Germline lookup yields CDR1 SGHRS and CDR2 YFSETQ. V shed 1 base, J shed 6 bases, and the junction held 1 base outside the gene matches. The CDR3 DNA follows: TGCGCCAGCAGCTTGAGGACAGGGGCCGGGGAGCTGTTTTTT. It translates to CASSLRTGAGELFF.

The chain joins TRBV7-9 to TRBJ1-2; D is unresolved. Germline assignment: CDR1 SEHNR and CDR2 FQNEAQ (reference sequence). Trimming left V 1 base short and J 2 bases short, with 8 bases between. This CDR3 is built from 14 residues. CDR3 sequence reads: CASSLDGWNYGYTF. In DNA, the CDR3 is TGTGCCAGCAGCTTAGACGGGTGGAACTATGGCTACACCTTC.

The CDR3 DNA follows: TGCGCCAGCAGCCAAGACGGGGTATACACAGATACGCAGTATTTT. Amino acids: CASSQDGVYTDTQYF. This chain uses TRBV4-1 with TRBJ2-3; D is possibly TRBD2 (5 bases). CDR3 length: 15 residues. V gave up 0 bases and J gave up 2 bases, with 9 bases separating them. From germline, CDR1 is MGHRA and CDR2 YSYEKL.

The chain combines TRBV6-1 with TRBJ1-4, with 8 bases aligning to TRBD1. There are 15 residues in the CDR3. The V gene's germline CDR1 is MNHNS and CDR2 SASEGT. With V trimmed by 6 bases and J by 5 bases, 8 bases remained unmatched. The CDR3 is CASRPGQGRNEKLFF. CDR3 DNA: TGTGCCAGCAGACCTGGACAGGGAAGGAATGAAAAACTGTTTTTT.

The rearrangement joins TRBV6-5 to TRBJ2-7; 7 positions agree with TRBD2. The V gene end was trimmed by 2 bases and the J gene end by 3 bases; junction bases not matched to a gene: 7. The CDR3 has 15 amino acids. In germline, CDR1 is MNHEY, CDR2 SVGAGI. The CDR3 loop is CASSYGRDPVYEQYF. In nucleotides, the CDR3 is TGTGCCAGCAGTTACGGGAGGGACCCAGTCTACGAGCAGTACTTC.

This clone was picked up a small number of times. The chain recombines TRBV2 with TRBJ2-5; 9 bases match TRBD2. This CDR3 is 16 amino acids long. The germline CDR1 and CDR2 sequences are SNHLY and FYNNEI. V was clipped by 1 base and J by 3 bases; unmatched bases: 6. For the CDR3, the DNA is TGTGCCAGCAGTGAAGGTTTCGGCGGGAGGGAAGAGACCCAGTACTTC. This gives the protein CASSEGFGGREETQYF.

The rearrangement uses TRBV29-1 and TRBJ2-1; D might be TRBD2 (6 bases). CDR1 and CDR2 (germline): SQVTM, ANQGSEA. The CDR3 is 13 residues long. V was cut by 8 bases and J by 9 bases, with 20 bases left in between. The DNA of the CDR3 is TGCAGCCCGAGACTAGGTGGAGTCGGTGAGCAGTTCTTC. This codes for CSPRLGGVGEQFF.

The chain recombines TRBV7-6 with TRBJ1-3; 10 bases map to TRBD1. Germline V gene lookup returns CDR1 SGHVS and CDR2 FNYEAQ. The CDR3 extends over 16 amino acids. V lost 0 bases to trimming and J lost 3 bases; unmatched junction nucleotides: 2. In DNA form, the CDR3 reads TGTGCCAGCAGCTTAGCGGGACAGGGGTTTGGAAACACCATATATTTT. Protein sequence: CASSLAGQGFGNTIYF.

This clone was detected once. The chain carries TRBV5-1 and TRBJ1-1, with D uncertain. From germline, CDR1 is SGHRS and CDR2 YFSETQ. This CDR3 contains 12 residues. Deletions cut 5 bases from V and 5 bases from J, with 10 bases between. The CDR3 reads CASRSGGTEAFF. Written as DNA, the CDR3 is TGCGCCAGCAGAAGCGGAGGGACTGAAGCTTTCTTT.

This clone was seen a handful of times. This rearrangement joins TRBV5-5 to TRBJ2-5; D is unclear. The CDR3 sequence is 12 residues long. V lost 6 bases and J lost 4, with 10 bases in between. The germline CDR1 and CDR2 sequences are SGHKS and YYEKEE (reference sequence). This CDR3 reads CASIKPGETQYF. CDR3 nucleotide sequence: TGTGCCAGCATTAAACCCGGAGAGACCCAGTACTTC.